This TCR beta chain is drawn from a study of blood T cells in healthy people across ages. For the study at large: Template switching retrieved approximately one barcoded beta molecule for each two T cells.

Per the germline V gene, CDR1 is MNHEY and CDR2 is SVGAGI. The V and J ends lost 7 bases and 2 bases, in that order; junction bases with no gene match: 11. The CDR3 is made up of 15 amino acids. The authors ran a second PCR of 7 to 11 cycles using a sample-barcoded 5' primer and a J-beta primer mix. A template-switch adaptor that had 12 random nucleotides put a tag on each cDNA molecule. TCRdb recomputed calls from the 5' RACE reads with MiXCR, one row per CDR3 protein. The profile shows approximately 1.5 million distinct CDR3 sequences, roughly 43% of them singletons. There were healthy Caucasian individuals from Russia, aged about 6 to 100, serving as donors.

This receptor was obtained from a woman between 18 and 30 years old in good health. The chain links TRBV6-5 to TRBJ2-7; 7 bases map to TRBD1. Material for sequencing was blood. CDR3 loop: CASNRQGPPTYEQYF. CDR3 nucleotides: TGTGCCAGCAACAGACAGGGACCCCCTACCTACGAGCAGTACTTC.